A single sample is the source of the 4 T cell receptor beta chains below, sequenced in a study of identical twins. Via MiXCR, TCRdb re-called the 5' RACE reads, giving one row per CDR3 protein. The table lists about 890,000 distinct CDR3 sequences, roughly an eighth of them singletons, with roughly 1.6% in the top ten. The data were also submitted as part of a second study, on yellow fever vaccine responses in identical twins.

Sequencing was performed on PBMCs. The receptor set was obtained from a young woman in good health.

In this sample, this clonotype turned up many times. The chain is built from TRBV20-1 and TRBJ2-7; 7 nucleotides agree with TRBD2. The CDR3 extends over 14 amino acids. The germline gives CDR1 DFQATT, CDR2 SNEGSKA (reference sequence). J was trimmed by 3 bases and V by 3 bases; bases with no gene match: 8. CDR3 protein: CSASLAGAGYEQYF. In DNA, the CDR3 is TGCAGTGCTAGTCTTGCGGGAGCCGGCTACGAGCAGTACTTC.

This clonotype was detected a few times. This rearrangement joins TRBV12-3 or TRBV12-4 to TRBJ2-7; 10 positions agree with TRBD2. With 3 bases clipped from V and 2 bases from J, the junction kept 4 bases outside the gene matches. The CDR3 is made up of 15 amino acids. CDR3 sequence reads: CASSLGLATTYEQYV. The CDR3 bases are TGTGCCAGCAGTTTGGGACTAGCGACGACCTACGAGCAGTACGTC.

This clonotype was detected ten times or more. The chain recombines TRBV6-5 with TRBJ2-7; maybe TRBD2 (6 bases). This CDR3 has 15 residues. Trimming took 1 base from V and 2 from J, leaving 12 bases between them. The germline gives CDR1 MNHEY, CDR2 SVGAGI. CDR3 nucleotide sequence: TGTGCCAGCAGTTACTTGGAGGGAGGCCCCTACGAGCAGTACTTC. The encoded protein is CASSYLEGGPYEQYF.

The chain joins TRBV12-3 or TRBV12-4 to TRBJ2-1; D is unclear. The CDR3 is 12 residues long. Trimming cost V 6 bases and J 9 bases, with 12 bases left between them. DNA of the CDR3: TGTGCCAGCAGAAATAGGGATAGTGAGCAGTTCTTC. Protein product: CASRNRDSEQFF.